This TCR beta chain was sequenced for a study of shared clonotypes between healthy human individuals. Note on this clone: The same CDR3 also results from other DNA sequences found in this sample.

Method: immunoSEQ multiplex PCR; TCRdb's copy keeps in-frame clones and lacks some. Found here are about 1 million clones, 75% of them singletons; the top ten hold over 1.3%. Trimming removed 1 base from V and 1 base from J; junction bases left unmatched: 4. This CDR3 spans 16 amino acids. Germline V gene sequence: CDR1 SGHRS, CDR2 YFSETQ. The gene calls are TRBV5-1 and TRBJ2-7, with TRBD2 identical over 11 bases. What was sequenced was memory CD4+ T cells sorted from blood. Subset indicated: CD45RA-negative fraction. The TCR was taken from a man aged 18 to 30 in good health. The CDR3 nucleotides read TGCGCCAGCAGCTTGACTAGCGGGGGAGCTTCCTACGAGCAGTACTTC. Residues: CASSLTSGGASYEQYF.